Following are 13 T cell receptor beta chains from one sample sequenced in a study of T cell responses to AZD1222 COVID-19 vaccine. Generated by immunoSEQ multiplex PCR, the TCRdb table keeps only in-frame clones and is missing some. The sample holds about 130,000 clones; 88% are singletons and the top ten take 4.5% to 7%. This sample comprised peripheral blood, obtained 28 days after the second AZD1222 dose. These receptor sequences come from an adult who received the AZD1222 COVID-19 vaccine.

The CDR3 sequence: CSGDDNEQFF. CDR3 nucleotide sequence: TGCAGCGGTGACGACAATGAGCAGTTCTTC. The chain joins TRBV29-1 to TRBJ2-1; D remains unclear. CDR1 and CDR2 from the germline V gene are SQVTM and ANQGSEA. The CDR3 is made up of 10 amino acids. V dropped 7 bases and J dropped 5 bases, with 6 bases sitting between them.

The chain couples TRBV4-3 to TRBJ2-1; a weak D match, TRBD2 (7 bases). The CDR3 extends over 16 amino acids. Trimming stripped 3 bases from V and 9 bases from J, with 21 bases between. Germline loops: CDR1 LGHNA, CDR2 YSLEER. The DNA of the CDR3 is TGCGCCAGCAGCCATGTAGTTGTGGGGGGGCCAGGTGAGCAGTTCTTC. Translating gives CASSHVVVGGPGEQFF.

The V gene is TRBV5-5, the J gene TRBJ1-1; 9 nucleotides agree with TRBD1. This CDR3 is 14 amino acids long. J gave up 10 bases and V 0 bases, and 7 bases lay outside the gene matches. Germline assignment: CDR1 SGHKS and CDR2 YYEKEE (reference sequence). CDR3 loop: CASSLEGQGVAAFF. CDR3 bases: TGTGCCAGCAGCTTGGAGGGACAGGGCGTCGCAGCTTTCTTT.

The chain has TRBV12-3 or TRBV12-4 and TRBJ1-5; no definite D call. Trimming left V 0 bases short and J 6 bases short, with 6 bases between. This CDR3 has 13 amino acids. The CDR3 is CASSLARGQPQHF. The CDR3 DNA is TGTGCCAGCAGTTTAGCGCGGGGTCAGCCCCAGCATTTT.

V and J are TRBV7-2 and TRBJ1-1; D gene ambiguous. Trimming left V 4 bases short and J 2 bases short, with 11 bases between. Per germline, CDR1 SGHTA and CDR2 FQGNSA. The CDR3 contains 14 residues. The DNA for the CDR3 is TGTGCCAGCAGCTCTCCTCCTGGAAACACTGAAGCTTTCTTT. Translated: CASSSPPGNTEAFF. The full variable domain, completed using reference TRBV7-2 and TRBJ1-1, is GAGVSQSPSNKVTEKGKDVELRCDPISGHTALYWYRQSLGQGLEFLIYFQGNSAPDKSGLPSDRFSAERTGGSVSTLTIQRTQQEDSAVYLCASSSPPGNTEAFFGQGTRLTVV.

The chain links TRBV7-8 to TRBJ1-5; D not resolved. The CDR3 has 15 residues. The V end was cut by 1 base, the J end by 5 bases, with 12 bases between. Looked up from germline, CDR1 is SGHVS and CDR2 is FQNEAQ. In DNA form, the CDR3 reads TGTGCCAGCAGCTTAGAAACCCCCGGCCATCAGCCCCAGCATTTT. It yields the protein CASSLETPGHQPQHF.

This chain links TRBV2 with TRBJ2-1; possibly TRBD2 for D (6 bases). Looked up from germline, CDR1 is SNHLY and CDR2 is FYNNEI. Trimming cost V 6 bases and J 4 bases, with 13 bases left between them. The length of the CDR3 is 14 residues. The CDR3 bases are TGTGCCAGCAGCACCGGGACTCTTTACAATGAGCAGTTCTTC. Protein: CASSTGTLYNEQFF.

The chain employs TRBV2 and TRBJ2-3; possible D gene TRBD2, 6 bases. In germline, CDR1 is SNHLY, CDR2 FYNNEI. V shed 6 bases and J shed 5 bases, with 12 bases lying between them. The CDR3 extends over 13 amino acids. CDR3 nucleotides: TGTGCCAGCAGGCCTGTCGGGGGAGATACGCAGTATTTT. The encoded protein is CASRPVGGDTQYF.

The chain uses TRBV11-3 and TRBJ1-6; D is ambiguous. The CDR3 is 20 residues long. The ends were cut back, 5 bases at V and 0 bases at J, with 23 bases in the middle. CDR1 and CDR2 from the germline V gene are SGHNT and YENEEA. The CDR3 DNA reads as TGTGCCAGCAGCCCCGGGGTCGTTATGGTCCAGAGCTCCTATAATTCACCCCTCCACTTT. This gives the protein CASSPGVVMVQSSYNSPLHF.

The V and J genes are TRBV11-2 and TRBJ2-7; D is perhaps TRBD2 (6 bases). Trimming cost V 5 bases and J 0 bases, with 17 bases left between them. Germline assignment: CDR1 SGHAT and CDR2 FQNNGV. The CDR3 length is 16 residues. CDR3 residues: CASSLSRDWSSYEQYF. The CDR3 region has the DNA TGTGCCAGCAGCCTAAGCCGGGACTGGAGCTCCTACGAGCAGTACTTC.

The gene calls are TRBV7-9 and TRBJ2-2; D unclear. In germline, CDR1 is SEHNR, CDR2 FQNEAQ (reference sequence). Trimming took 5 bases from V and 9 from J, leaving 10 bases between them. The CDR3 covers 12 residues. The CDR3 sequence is CASSGKLRELFF. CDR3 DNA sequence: TGTGCCAGCAGCGGAAAACTCCGGGAGCTGTTTTTT.

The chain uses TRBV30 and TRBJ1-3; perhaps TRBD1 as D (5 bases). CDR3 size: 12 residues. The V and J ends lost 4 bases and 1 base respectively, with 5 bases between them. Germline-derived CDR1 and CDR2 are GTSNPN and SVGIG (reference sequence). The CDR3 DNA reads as TGTGCCTGGACAGGGTCTGGAAACACCATATATTTT. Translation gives CAWTGSGNTIYF.

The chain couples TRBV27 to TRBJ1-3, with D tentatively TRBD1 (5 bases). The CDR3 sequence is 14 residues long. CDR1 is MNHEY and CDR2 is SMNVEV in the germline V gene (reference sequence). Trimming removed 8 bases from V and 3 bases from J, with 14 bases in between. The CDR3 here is CASYSGTDGNTIYF. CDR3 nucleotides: TGTGCCAGCTATAGCGGGACGGATGGAAACACCATATATTTT.